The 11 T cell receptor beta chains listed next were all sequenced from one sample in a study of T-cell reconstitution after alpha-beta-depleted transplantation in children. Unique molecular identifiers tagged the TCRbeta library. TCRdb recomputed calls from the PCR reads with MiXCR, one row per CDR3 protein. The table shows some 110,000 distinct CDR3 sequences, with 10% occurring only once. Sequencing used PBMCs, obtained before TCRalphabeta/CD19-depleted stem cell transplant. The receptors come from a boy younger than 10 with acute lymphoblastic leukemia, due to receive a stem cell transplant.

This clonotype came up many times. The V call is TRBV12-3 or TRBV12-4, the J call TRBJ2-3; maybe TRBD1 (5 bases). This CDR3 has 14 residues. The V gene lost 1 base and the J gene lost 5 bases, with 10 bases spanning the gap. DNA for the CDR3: TGTGCCAGCAGTTTAGTAGGGGATTTAGATACGCAGTATTTT. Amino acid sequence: CASSLVGDLDTQYF.

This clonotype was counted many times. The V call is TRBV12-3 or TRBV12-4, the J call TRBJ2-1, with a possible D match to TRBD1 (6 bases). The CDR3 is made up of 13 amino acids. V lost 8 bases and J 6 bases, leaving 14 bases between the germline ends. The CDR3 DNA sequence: TGTGCCAGCCAATCCAACAGGGCCAATGAGCAGTTCTTC. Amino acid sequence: CASQSNRANEQFF.

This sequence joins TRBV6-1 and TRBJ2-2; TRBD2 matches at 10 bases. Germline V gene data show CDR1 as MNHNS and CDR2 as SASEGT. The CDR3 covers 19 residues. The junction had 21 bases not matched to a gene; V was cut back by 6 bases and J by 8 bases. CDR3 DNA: TGTGCCAGCAGCCGTACACTTTCCTCTAGCGGGAGAGGTTCTGGGGAGCTGTTTTTT. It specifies CASSRTLSSSGRGSGELFF.

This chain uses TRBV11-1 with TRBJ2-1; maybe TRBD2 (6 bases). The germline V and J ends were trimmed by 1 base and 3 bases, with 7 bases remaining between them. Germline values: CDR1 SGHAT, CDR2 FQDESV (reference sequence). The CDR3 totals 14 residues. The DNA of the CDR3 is TGTGCCAGCAGCTTAGAGGGACTCTACAATGAGCAGTTCTTC. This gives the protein CASSLEGLYNEQFF.

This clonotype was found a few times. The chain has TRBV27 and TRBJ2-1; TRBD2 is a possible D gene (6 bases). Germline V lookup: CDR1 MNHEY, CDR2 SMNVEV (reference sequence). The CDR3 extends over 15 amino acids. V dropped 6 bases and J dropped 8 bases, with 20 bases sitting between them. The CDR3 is CASSLRTILVYEQFF. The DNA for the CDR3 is TGTGCCAGCAGCCTCCGGACTATTTTGGTTTATGAGCAGTTCTTC.

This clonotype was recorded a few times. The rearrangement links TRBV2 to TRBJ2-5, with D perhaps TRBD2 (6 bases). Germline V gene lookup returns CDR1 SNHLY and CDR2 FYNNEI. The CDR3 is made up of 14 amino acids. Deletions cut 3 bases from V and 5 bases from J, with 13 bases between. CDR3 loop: CASSDRPAGETQYF. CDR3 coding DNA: TGTGCCAGCAGTGATCGACCTGCGGGGGAGACCCAGTACTTC.

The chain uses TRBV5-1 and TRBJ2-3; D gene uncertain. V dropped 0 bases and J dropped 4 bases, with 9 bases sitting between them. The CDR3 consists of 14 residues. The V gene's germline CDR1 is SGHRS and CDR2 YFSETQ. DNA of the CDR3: TGCGCCAGCAGCTTGGTGCCGGGCTCAGATACGCAGTATTTT. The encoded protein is CASSLVPGSDTQYF.

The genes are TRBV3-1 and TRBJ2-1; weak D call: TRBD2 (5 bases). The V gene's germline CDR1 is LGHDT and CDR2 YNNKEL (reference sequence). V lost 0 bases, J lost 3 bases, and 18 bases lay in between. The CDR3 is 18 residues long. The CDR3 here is CASSQDHPAAFNYNEQFF. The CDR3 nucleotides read TGTGCCAGCAGCCAAGATCACCCAGCGGCATTCAACTACAATGAGCAGTTCTTC.

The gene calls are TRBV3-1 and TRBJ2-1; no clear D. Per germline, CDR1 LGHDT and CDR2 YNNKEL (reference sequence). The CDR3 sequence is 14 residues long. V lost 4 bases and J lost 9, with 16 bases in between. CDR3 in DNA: TGTGCCAGCAGCCTGGGTTCGGCCCGATCTGAGCAGTTCTTC. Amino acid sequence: CASSLGSARSEQFF.

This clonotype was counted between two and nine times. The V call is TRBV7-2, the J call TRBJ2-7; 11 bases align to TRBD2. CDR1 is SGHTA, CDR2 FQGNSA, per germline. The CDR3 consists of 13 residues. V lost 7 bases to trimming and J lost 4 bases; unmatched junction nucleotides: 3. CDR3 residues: CASKLAGAYEQYF. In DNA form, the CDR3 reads TGTGCCAGCAAACTAGCGGGAGCTTACGAGCAGTACTTC.

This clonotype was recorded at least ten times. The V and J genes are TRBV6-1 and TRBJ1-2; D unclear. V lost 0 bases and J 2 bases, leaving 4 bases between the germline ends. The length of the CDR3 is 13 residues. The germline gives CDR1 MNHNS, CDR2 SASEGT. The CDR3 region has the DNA TGTGCCAGCAGTGAAGCGACCAACTATGGCTACACCTTC. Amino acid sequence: CASSEATNYGYTF.